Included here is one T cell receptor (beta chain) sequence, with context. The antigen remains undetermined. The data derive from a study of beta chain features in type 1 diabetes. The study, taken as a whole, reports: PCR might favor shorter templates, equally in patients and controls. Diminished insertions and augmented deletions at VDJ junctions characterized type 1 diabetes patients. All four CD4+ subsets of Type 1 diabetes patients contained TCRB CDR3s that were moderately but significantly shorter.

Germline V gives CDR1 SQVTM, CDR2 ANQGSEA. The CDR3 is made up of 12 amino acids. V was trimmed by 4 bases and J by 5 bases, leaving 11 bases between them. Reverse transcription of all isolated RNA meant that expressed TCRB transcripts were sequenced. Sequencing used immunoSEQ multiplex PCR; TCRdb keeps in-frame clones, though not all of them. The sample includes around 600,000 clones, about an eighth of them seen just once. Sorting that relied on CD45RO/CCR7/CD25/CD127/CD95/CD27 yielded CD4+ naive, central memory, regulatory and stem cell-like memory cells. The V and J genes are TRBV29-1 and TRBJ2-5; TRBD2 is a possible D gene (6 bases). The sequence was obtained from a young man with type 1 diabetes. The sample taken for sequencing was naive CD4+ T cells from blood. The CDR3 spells CSVAPSAETQYF. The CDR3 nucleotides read TGCAGCGTTGCGCCTAGCGCCGAGACCCAGTACTTC.